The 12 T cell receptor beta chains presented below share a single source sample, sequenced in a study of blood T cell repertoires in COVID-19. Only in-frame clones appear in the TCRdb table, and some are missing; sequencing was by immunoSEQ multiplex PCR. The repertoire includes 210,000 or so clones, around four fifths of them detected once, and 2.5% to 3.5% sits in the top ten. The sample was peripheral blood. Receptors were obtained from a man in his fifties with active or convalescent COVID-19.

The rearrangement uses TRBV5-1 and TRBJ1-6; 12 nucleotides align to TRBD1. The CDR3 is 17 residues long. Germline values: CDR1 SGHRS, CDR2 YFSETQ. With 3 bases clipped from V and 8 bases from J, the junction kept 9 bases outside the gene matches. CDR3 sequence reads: CASSSGQGAWGDSPLHF. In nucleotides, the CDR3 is TGCGCCAGCAGCTCGGGACAGGGGGCTTGGGGAGATTCACCCCTCCACTTT.

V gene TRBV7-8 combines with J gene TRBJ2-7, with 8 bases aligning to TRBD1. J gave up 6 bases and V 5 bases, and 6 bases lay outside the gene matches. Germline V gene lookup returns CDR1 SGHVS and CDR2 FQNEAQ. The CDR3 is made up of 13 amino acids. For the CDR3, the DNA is TGTGCCAGCAGCAGACAGGGGAAGGTCGAGCAGTACTTC. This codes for CASSRQGKVEQYF.

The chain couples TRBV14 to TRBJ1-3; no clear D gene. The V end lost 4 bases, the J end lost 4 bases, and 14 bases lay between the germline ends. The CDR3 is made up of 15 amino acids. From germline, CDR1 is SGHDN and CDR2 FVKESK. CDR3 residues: CASSREQFPGNTIYF. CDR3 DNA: TGTGCCAGCAGCCGGGAGCAGTTTCCAGGAAACACCATATATTTT.

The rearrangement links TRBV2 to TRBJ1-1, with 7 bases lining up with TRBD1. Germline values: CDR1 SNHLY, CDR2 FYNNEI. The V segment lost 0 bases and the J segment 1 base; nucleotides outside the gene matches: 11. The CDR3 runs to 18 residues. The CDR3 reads CASSEAPFTGVANTEAFF. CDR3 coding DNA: TGTGCCAGCAGTGAAGCGCCATTCACAGGGGTGGCGAACACTGAAGCTTTCTTT.

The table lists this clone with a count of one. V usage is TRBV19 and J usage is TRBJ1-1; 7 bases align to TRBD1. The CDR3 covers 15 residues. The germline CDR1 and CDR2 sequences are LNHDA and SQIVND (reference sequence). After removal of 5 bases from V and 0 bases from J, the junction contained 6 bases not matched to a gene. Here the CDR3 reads CASSVGGTVNTEAFF. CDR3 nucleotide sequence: TGTGCCAGTAGTGTCGGCGGGACAGTGAACACTGAAGCTTTCTTT.

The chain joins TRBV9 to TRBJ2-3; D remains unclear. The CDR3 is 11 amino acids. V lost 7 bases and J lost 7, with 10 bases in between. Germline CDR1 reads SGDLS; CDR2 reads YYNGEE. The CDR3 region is CASGQANTQYF. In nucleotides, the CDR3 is TGTGCCAGCGGTCAGGCAAATACGCAGTATTTT.

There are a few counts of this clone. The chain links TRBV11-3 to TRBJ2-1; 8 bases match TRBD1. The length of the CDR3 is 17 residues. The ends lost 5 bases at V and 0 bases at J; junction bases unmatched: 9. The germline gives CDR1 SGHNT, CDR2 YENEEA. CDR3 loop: CASSPGDRWSSYNEQFF. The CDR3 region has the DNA TGTGCCAGCAGCCCCGGGGACAGGTGGAGCTCCTACAATGAGCAGTTCTTC.

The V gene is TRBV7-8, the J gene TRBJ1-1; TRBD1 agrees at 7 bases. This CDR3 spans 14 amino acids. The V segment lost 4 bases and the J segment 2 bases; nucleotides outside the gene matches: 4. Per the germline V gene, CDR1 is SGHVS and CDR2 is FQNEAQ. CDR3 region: CASSSTGKNTEAFF. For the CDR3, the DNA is TGTGCCAGCAGCTCGACAGGGAAAAACACTGAAGCTTTCTTT.

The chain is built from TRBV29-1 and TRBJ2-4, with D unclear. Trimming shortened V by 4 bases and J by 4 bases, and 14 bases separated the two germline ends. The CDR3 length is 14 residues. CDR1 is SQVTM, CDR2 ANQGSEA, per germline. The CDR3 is CSVGSNRVKNIQYF. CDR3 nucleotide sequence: TGCAGCGTTGGCTCGAACAGAGTGAAAAACATTCAGTACTTC.

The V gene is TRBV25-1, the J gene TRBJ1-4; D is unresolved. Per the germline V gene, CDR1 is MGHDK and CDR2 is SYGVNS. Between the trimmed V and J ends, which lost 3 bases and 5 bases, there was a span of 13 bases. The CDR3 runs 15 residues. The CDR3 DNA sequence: TGTGCCAGCAGTGATTTTAGGAGTTCGAATGAAAAACTGTTTTTT. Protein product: CASSDFRSSNEKLFF.

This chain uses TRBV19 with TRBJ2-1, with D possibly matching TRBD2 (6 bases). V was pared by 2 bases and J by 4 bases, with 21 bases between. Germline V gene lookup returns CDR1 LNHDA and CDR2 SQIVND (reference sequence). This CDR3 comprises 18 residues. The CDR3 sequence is CASSIRTMGLANYNEQFF. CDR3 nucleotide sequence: TGTGCCAGTAGTATAAGGACCATGGGTCTAGCGAATTACAATGAGCAGTTCTTC. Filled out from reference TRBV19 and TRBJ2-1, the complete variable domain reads DGGITQSPKYLFRKEGQNVTLSCEQNLNHDAMYWYRQDPGQGLRLIYYSQIVNDFQKGDIAEGYSVSREKKESFPLTVTSAQKNPTAFYLCASSIRTMGLANYNEQFFGPGTRLTVL.

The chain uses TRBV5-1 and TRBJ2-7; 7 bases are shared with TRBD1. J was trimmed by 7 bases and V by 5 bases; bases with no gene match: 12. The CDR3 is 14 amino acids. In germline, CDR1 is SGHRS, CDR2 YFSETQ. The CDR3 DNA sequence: TGCGCCAGCAGTGAGGGGACAGTGCTTAATGAGCAGTACTTC. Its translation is CASSEGTVLNEQYF.